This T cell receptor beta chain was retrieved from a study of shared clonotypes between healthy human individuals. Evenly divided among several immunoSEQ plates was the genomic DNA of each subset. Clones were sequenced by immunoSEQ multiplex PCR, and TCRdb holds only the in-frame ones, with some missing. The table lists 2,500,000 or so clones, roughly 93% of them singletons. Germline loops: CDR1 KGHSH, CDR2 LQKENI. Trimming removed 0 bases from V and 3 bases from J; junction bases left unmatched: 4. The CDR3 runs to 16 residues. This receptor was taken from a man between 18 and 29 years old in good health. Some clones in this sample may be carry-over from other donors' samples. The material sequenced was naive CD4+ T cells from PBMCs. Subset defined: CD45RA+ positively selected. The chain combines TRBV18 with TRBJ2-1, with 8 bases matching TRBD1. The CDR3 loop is CASSPPDRADYNEQFF. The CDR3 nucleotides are TGTGCCAGCTCACCACCGGACAGGGCTGACTACAATGAGCAGTTCTTC.